One TCR beta chain is described in this entry. Its antigen remains unidentified. There are no base qualities to consult, and no much larger clone falls within one base. The entry originates in a study of CD8 T cells in Susac syndrome (dated 2019 in TCRdb). For the wider study: Repertoire sequencing was used to test whether CD8+ T cell activation and differentiation in Susac syndrome was antigen driven. Here is what the overall study found, with its caveats: The number of individuals in the TCR sequencing and HLA analysis was acknowledged as relatively small.

The CDR3, from cysteine to phenylalanine, totals 17 residues. Here the CDR3 DNA is all that survives: 51 bases in frame from base 1. As encoded in the germline V gene, CDR1 is MGHRA while CDR2 is YSYEKL. V was cut back by 3 bases and J by 3 bases, leaving a gap of 21 bases between them. RNA was extracted using the RNeasy kit, and roughly 0.5 to 1 ug of the RNA was reverse transcribed with random hexamers. TCR beta CDR3 regions were amplified with the immunoSEQ multiplex PCR assay covering 54 Vbeta and 13 Jbeta segments. To correct PCR amplification bias, a synthetic template baseline was used for both primer optimization and computational correction. On the study's bioinformatics: Reads were assigned to V, D and J genes according to IMGT and analyzed in immunoSEQ Analyzer, with only productive sequences retained. Clonality was calculated as one minus the Shannon entropy normalized by log2 of the number of productive unique sequences. For each patient and control, public and private clones were evaluated within the 100 most prevalent clones. A clone was defined as Susac-specific if it was absent from the healthy and MS cohorts, from some 1,100 published viral clones and from other ImmuneACCESS disease sequences. TCRdb took the public reads, trimmed them with fastp at Q25, ran MiXCR for clone calling and kept in-frame beta chains. Rows with a matching CDR3 protein are joined into one entry that keeps the most common DNA and genes. The V and J calls and clone size are TCRdb's, not the authors'. This sample comprises approximately 150,000 distinct CDR3 sequences, approximately 94% of them detected only once. The top ten clonotypes cover approximately 0.08% of the sample.

Peripheral blood CD8+ and CD4+ T cells from healthy donors, Susac syndrome patients and multiple sclerosis patients were profiled by high-throughput TCR beta sequencing. Healthy donors were age- and sex-matched controls. Bulk CD8+ and CD4+ T cells were purified magnetically by negative isolation, whereas CD8+ TEMRA cells were enriched by FACS. Blood was drawn into EDTA tubes, processed within 24 hours, and PBMCs were isolated by density gradient centrifugation. PBMCs intended for TCR sequencing were cryopreserved in liquid nitrogen and were subsequently thawed in a 37 degrees C water bath. A purity of at least 90% was achieved for sorted or isolated CD4+, CD8+ and CD8+ TEMRA cells.

Sequenced: CD4+ T cells from PBMCs. The rearrangement joined TRBV4-1 to TRBJ2-7; the D element could tentatively be TRBD1 or TRBD2, as 5 bases agree for each. This TCR derives from a human donor in good health. The DNA sequence is TGCGCCAGCAGCCACCCCGTCGGGGCGGGCGTTAGCTACGAGCAGTACTTC. This yields the protein CASSHPVGAGVSYEQYF.